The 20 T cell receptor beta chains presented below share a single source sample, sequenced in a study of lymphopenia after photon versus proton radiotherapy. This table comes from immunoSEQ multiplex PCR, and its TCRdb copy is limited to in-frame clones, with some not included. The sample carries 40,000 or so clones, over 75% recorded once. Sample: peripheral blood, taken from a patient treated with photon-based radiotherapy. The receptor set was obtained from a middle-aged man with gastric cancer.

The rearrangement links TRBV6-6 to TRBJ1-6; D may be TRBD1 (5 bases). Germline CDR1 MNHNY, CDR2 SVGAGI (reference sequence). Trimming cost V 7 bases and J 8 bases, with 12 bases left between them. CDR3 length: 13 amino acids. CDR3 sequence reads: CASKRGADSPLHF. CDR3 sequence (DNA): TGTGCCAGCAAGCGAGGGGCCGATTCACCCCTCCACTTT.

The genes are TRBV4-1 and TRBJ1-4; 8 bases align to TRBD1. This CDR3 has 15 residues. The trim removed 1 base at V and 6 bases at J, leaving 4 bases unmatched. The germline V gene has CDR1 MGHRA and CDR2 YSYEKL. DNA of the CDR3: TGCGCCAGCAGCCAAGTTACAGGGGGAGATGAAAAACTGTTTTTT. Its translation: CASSQVTGGDEKLFF.

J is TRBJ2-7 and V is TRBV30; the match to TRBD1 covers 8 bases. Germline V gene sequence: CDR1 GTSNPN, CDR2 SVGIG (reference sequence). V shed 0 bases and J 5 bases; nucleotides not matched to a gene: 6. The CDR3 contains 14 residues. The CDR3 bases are TGTGCCTGGAGTGTATACAGGGGGAGAGACGAGCAGTACTTC. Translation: CAWSVYRGRDEQYF.

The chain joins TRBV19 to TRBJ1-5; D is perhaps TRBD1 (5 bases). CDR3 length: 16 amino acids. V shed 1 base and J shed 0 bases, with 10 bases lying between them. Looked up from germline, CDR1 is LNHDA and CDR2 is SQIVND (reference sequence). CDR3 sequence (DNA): TGTGCCAGTAGTATAGTCGGGGCGCCTAGCAATCAGCCCCAGCATTTT. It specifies CASSIVGAPSNQPQHF.

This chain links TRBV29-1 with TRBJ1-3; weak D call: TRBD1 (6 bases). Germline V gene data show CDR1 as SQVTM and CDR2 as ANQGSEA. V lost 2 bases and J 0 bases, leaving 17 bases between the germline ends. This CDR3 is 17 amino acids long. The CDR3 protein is CSVEPGHLLLSGNTIYF. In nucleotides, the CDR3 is TGCAGCGTTGAACCGGGACACTTGTTACTCTCTGGAAACACCATATATTTT. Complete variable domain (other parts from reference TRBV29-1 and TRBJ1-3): SAVISQKPSRDICQRGTSLTIQCQVDSQVTMMFWYRQQPGQSLTLIATANQGSEATYESGFVIDKFPISRPNLTFSTLTVSNMSPEDSSIYLCSVEPGHLLLSGNTIYFGEGSWLTVV.

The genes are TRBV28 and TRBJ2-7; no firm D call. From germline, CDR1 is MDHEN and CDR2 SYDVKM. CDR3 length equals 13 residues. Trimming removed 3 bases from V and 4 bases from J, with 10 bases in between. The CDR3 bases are TGTGCCAGCAGTTTGCCGGGTAGATACGAGCAGTACTTC. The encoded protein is CASSLPGRYEQYF.

Written as DNA, the CDR3 is TGTGCCAGCAGCCCAGGACAGACCCCTAACTATGGCTACACCTTC. Translation gives CASSPGQTPNYGYTF. The V call is TRBV7-9, the J call TRBJ1-2; TRBD1 might be the D (6 bases). The germline gives CDR1 SEHNR, CDR2 FQNEAQ (reference sequence). Trimming left V 5 bases short and J 0 bases short, with 13 bases between. This CDR3 is built from 15 residues.

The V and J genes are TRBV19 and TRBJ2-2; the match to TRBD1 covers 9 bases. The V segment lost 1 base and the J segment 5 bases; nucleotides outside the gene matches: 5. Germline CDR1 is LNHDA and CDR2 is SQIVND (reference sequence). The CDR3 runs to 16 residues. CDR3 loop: CASSIGGQGYTGELFF. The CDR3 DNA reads TGTGCCAGTAGTATAGGGGGACAGGGATATACCGGGGAGCTGTTTTTT.

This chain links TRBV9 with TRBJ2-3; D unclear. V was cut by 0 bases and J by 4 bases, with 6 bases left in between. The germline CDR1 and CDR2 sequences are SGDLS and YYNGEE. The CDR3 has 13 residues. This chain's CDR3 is CASSVATADTQYF. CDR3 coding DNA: TGTGCCAGCAGCGTAGCTACCGCAGATACGCAGTATTTT.

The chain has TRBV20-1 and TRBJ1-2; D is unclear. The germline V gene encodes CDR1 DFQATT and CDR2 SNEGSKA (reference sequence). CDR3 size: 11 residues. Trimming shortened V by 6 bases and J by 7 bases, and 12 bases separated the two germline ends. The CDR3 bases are TGCAGTGCGTTGGACTTCCCTGGCTACACCTTC. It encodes CSALDFPGYTF.

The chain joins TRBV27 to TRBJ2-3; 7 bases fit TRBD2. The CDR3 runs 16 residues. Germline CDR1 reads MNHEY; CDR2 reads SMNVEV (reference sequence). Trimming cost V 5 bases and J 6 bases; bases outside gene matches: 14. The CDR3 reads CASSIPSGTSIDTQYF. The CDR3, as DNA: TGTGCCAGCAGTATTCCTAGCGGCACCTCGATCGATACGCAGTATTTT.

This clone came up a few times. For the CDR3, the DNA is TGTGCCAGCAGCTTGGGACAGTCCCATTCACCCCTCCACTTT. As protein: CASSLGQSHSPLHF. V gene TRBV7-3 combines with J gene TRBJ1-6; the match to TRBD1 covers 7 bases. The CDR3 spans 14 residues. The trim removed 3 bases at V and 8 bases at J, leaving 4 bases unmatched. Germline V gene data show CDR1 as SGHTA and CDR2 as FQGTGA.

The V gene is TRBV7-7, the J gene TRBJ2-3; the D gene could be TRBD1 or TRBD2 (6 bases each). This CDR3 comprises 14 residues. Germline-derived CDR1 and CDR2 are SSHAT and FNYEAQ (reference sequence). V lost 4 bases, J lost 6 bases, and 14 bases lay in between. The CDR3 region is CASSSGQSGDTQYF. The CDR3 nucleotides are TGTGCCAGCAGCTCGGGACAAAGCGGGGATACGCAGTATTTT.

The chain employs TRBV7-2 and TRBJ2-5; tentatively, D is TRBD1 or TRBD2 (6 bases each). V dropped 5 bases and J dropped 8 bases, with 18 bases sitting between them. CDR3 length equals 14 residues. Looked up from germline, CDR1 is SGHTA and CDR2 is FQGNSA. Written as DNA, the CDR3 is TGTGCCAGCAGCCCCTCGACGGAGGGGGGAACCCAGTACTTC. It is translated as CASSPSTEGGTQYF.

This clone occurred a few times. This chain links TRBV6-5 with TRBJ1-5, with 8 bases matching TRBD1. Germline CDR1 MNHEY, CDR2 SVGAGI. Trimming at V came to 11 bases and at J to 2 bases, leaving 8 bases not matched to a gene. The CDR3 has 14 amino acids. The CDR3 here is CAGLQGAGNQPQHF. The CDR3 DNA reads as TGTGCCGGGCTGCAGGGGGCTGGCAATCAGCCCCAGCATTTT.

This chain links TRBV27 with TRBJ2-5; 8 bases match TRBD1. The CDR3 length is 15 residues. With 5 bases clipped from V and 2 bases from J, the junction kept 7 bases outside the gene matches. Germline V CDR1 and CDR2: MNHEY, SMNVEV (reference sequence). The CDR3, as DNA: TGTGCCAGCAGTCCCATGGACAGGGTGCAAGAGACCCAGTACTTC. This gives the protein CASSPMDRVQETQYF.

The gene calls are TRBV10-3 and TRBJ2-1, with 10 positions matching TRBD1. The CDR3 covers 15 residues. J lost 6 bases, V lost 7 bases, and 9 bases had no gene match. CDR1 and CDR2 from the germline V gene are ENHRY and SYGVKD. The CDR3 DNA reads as TGTGCCATCAAAGGCCGGGACAGGGGCATCAATGAGCAGTTCTTC. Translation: CAIKGRDRGINEQFF.

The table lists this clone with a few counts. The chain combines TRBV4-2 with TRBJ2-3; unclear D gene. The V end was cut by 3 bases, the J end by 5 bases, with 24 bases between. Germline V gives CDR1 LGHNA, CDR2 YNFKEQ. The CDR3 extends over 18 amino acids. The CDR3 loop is CASSQRAGPVTSQDTQYF. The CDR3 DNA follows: TGTGCCAGCAGCCAGAGAGCCGGCCCCGTCACCAGTCAAGATACGCAGTATTTT.

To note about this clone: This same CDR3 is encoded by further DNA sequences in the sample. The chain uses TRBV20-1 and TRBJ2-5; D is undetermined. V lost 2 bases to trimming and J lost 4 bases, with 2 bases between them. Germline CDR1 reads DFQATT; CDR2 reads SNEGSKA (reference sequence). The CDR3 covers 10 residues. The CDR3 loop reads CSARRETQYF. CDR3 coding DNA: TGCAGTGCTAGACGAGAGACCCAGTACTTC.

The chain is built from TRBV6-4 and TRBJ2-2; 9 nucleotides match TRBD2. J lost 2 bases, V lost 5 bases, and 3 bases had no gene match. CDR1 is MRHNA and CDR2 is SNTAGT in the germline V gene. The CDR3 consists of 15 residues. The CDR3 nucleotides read TGTGCCAGCAGTTCGCTAGCGGGAAACACCGGGGAGCTGTTTTTT. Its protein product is CASSSLAGNTGELFF.